The entry below describes one T cell receptor (beta chain). Its antigen is undetermined. The data are from a study of shared clonotypes between healthy human individuals. Overall study: Donors were a couple of women and three men aged 18 to 49.

Study-wide findings and caveats: An anticipated effect of sequencing depth on clonotype sharing among donors was recognized.

Method: immunoSEQ multiplex PCR; TCRdb's copy keeps in-frame clones and lacks some. The profile shows 2.5 million or so clones, approximately 90% of them singletons. From germline, CDR1 is SGHNT and CDR2 YENEEA. This CDR3 has 15 residues. The V segment lost 3 bases and the J segment 6 bases; nucleotides outside the gene matches: 4. Sequencing was performed on naive CD4+ T cells sorted from blood. Sample subset: CD45RA+ positively selected. The TCR comes from a man between 18 and 29 years old in good health. The chain has TRBV11-3 and TRBJ2-2, with TRBD1 matching 10 bases. The CDR3 protein is CASSFGTGVPGELFF. The CDR3, as DNA: TGTGCCAGCAGCTTCGGGACAGGGGTTCCCGGGGAGCTGTTTTTT.